This TCR beta chain was recovered during a study of blood T cell repertoires in COVID-19. Across the study: T cells, B-cell-depleted T cells, or PBMCs provided the cDNA or gDNA that served as material.

The CDR3 loop spans 17 amino acids. Germline V gene data show CDR1 as LGHDT and CDR2 as YNNKEL (reference sequence). J lost 0 bases, V lost 0 bases, and 7 bases had no gene match. Clones were sequenced by immunoSEQ multiplex PCR, and TCRdb holds only the in-frame ones, with some missing. Of over 120,000 clones listed, about 86% are singletons. The chain couples TRBV3-1 (or the pseudogene TRBV3-2) to TRBJ2-7, with TRBD1 matching over 8 bases. The sequencing input was peripheral blood. This TCR was sampled from a woman in her sixties or seventies with acute or convalescent COVID-19. The CDR3 protein is CASSQDGVGQDSYEQYF. In DNA form, the CDR3 reads TGTGCCAGCAGCCAAGATGGGGTGGGACAGGACTCCTACGAGCAGTACTTC.